Below are 23 T cell receptor beta chains sequenced from a single sample in a study of T cells after posttransplantation cyclophosphamide. Some clones are missing from TCRdb's copy, which holds only in-frame ones; the method was immunoSEQ multiplex PCR. The sample lists 5,500 to 8,000 clones, around 94% occurring once. Cyclophosphamide on days +3 and +4 followed busulfan-fludarabine conditioning and a marrow graft. This material consisted of CD8+ T cells sorted from blood, taken after allogeneic stem cell transplant with posttransplant cyclophosphamide. These receptor sequences come from a male patient in his sixties or seventies who received an allogeneic stem cell transplant from a related donor and was CMV-positive. Some T cells may originate from the graft donor.

The gene calls are TRBV18 and TRBJ2-3; possibly TRBD2 for D (6 bases). The CDR3 covers 19 residues. V was cut by 2 bases and J by 1 base, with 22 bases left in between. The germline gives CDR1 KGHSH, CDR2 LQKENI. CDR3 bases: TGTGCCAGCTCACCAAAACTGCAGGGACTCCAGGATGGCACAGATACGCAGTATTTT. Translation gives CASSPKLQGLQDGTDTQYF. Full variable domain (outside the CDR3, taken from reference TRBV18 and TRBJ2-3): NAGVMQNPRHLVRRRGQEARLRCSPMKGHSHVYWYRQLPEEGLKFMVYLQKENIIDESGMPKERFSAEFPKEGPSILRIQQVVRGDSAAYFCASSPKLQGLQDGTDTQYFGPGTRLTVL.

This clone was observed once. This chain links TRBV4-3 with TRBJ2-7, with TRBD2 matching 11 bases. Germline lookup yields CDR1 LGHNA and CDR2 YSLEER. The CDR3 covers 15 residues. Trimming at V came to 6 bases and at J to 2 bases, leaving 6 bases not matched to a gene. The chain's CDR3 is CASSPSGGNPYEQYF. Written as DNA, the CDR3 is TGCGCCAGCAGTCCTAGCGGGGGGAACCCCTACGAGCAGTACTTC.

Regarding this clone: The junction differs from germline at one of its ends, possibly a read error. This CDR3 is also generated by other DNA sequences in the sample. The gene calls are TRBV19 and TRBJ1-6; the match to TRBD1 covers 8 bases. The germline V gene encodes CDR1 LNHDA and CDR2 SQIVND (reference sequence). This CDR3 is 17 amino acids long. CDR3 sequence reads: CASSIGGNRDRNSPLHF. In DNA, the CDR3 is TGTGCCAGTAGTATAGGGGGGAACCGGGACAGGAATTCCCCCCTCCACTTT.

The chain has TRBV19 and TRBJ1-5, with a possible D match to TRBD1 (5 bases). The CDR3 sequence is 18 residues long. The germline V and J ends were trimmed by 3 bases and 3 bases, with 21 bases remaining between them. CDR1 is LNHDA and CDR2 is SQIVND in the germline V gene (reference sequence). CDR3 protein: CASSIPPWRGGDNQPQHF. CDR3 in DNA: TGTGCCAGTAGTATCCCCCCTTGGCGGGGGGGGGACAATCAGCCCCAGCATTTT.

CDR3 loop: CASSGADGGELFF. The CDR3 DNA reads TGTGCCAGCAGCGGAGCTGACGGCGGGGAGCTGTTTTTT. The chain employs TRBV21-1 and TRBJ2-2; whether TRBD2, the table's D call, matches the DNA was not checked. TRBV21-1 is a documented pseudogene. The CDR3 loop spans 13 amino acids.

The chain combines TRBV7-3 with TRBJ2-5; 9 nucleotides line up with TRBD1. Trimming took 2 bases from V and 5 from J; bases not matched to a gene: 3. The germline gives CDR1 SGHTA, CDR2 FQGTGA. The CDR3 extends over 14 amino acids. The CDR3 coding sequence is TGTGCCAGCAGCTTATCGGGGACAGGGGAGACCCAGTACTTC. Amino acid sequence: CASSLSGTGETQYF.

This clone was seen once. The chain is built from TRBV7-9 and TRBJ2-3; 12 nucleotides match TRBD2. The CDR3 is 16 residues long. Germline assignment: CDR1 SEHNR and CDR2 FQNEAQ (reference sequence). Losses at the gene ends were 1 base for V and 1 base for J; bases not matched to a gene: 0. The CDR3 bases are TGTGCCAGCAGCTTAGGACTAGCGGGGGGCACAGATACGCAGTATTTT. As protein: CASSLGLAGGTDTQYF.

The chain employs TRBV7-9 and TRBJ2-7; D is perhaps TRBD1 (6 bases). CDR3 length: 16 amino acids. Germline CDR1 SEHNR, CDR2 FQNEAQ (reference sequence). V was shortened by 0 bases and J by 1 base, with 13 bases between the two germline ends. CDR3 residues: CASSLAPDRTSYEQYF. The DNA for the CDR3 is TGTGCCAGCAGCTTAGCTCCAGACAGGACGTCCTACGAGCAGTACTTC.

This clone was counted only a few times. The chain recombines TRBV5-4 with TRBJ2-2, with 8 bases identical to TRBD1. Per the germline V gene, CDR1 is SGHNT and CDR2 is YYREEE (reference sequence). V shed 5 bases and J 1 base; nucleotides not matched to a gene: 4. The CDR3 sequence is 15 residues long. CDR3: CASRTGQGNTGELFF. The DNA of the CDR3 is TGTGCCAGCAGAACCGGACAGGGGAACACCGGGGAGCTGTTTTTT.

This clone was detected once. The CDR3 spells CASSQDAPSSLNEQFF. In DNA form, the CDR3 reads TGCGCCAGCAGCCAAGATGCGCCTAGTTCCCTCAATGAGCAGTTCTTC. The V call is TRBV4-3, the J call TRBJ2-1; D is ambiguous. Per germline, CDR1 LGHNA and CDR2 YSLEER. This CDR3 comprises 16 residues. The V end was cut by 0 bases, the J end by 6 bases, with 15 bases between.

This rearrangement joins TRBV27 to TRBJ1-1; weak D call: TRBD1 (5 bases). Trimming took off 0 bases at V and 4 bases at J, with 12 bases between the two ends. Germline lookup yields CDR1 MNHEY and CDR2 SMNVEV (reference sequence). CDR3 length: 15 residues. The CDR3 coding sequence is TGTGCCAGCAGTTTATCGAATTCTAGGGGCACTGAAGCTTTCTTT. This sequence encodes CASSLSNSRGTEAFF.

This sequence joins TRBV6-1 and TRBJ2-7; TRBD2 is a possible D gene (7 bases). Trimming stripped 0 bases from V and 5 bases from J, with 11 bases between. CDR3 length equals 14 residues. CDR1 and CDR2 from the germline V gene are MNHNS and SASEGT. The CDR3 DNA sequence: TGTGCCAGCAGTGAAGCGCGGGGGCGGAACGAGCAGTACTTC. Its protein is CASSEARGRNEQYF.

The V and J genes are TRBV7-8 and TRBJ1-2; maybe TRBD1 (6 bases). V lost 3 bases, J lost 7 bases, and 18 bases lay in between. The CDR3 is made up of 15 amino acids. Germline lookup yields CDR1 SGHVS and CDR2 FQNEAQ. The CDR3 reads CASSLLGGGLGGYTF. The DNA for the CDR3 is TGTGCCAGCAGCTTGCTTGGGGGCGGCCTAGGTGGCTACACCTTC.

This clone occurred once. The rearrangement joins TRBV4-3 to TRBJ1-1, with TRBD1 as a possible D gene (5 bases). Germline V gene data show CDR1 as LGHNA and CDR2 as YSLEER. V was cut by 0 bases and J by 11 bases, with 16 bases left in between. The CDR3 covers 14 residues. This CDR3 is CASSQDVLRDFAFF. The CDR3 DNA reads TGCGCCAGCAGCCAAGATGTGCTGAGGGACTTTGCTTTCTTT.

The genes are TRBV7-3 and TRBJ2-2; 10 bases line up with TRBD2. Unmatched junction bases numbered 5, after V lost 8 bases and J lost 2 bases. This CDR3 contains 15 residues. CDR1 and CDR2 from the germline V gene are SGHTA and FQGTGA. This CDR3 reads CASAPSGGNTGELFF. The CDR3 DNA sequence: TGTGCCAGCGCGCCTAGCGGGGGAAACACCGGGGAGCTGTTTTTT. Full variable domain (rest looked up from reference TRBV7-3 and TRBJ2-2): GAGVSQTPSNKVTEKGKYVELRCDPISGHTALYWYRQSLGQGPEFLIYFQGTGAADDSGLPNDRFFAVRPEGSVSTLKIQRTERGDSAVYLCASAPSGGNTGELFFGEGSRLTVL.

This rearrangement joins TRBV11-2 to TRBJ1-1, with TRBD1 matching over 8 bases. The CDR3 length is 17 residues. The junction had 11 bases not matched to a gene; V was cut back by 5 bases and J by 0 bases. Germline V gene sequence: CDR1 SGHAT, CDR2 FQNNGV. The chain's CDR3 is CASSQGQGGNMNTEAFF. CDR3 sequence (DNA): TGTGCCAGCAGCCAAGGACAGGGAGGGAATATGAACACTGAAGCTTTCTTT.

V and J are TRBV11-3 and TRBJ1-4; tentative D call: TRBD1 (5 bases). CDR1 and CDR2 (germline): SGHNT, YENEEA. CDR3 length: 15 residues. Trimming took off 3 bases at V and 8 bases at J, with 16 bases between the two ends. CDR3 sequence: CASSLGLGDWEKLFF. DNA of the CDR3: TGTGCCAGCAGCTTGGGACTGGGGGACTGGGAAAAACTGTTTTTT.

This clone was found once. V gene TRBV27 combines with J gene TRBJ2-7; 11 bases fit TRBD1. This CDR3 is built from 15 residues. The trim removed 0 bases at V and 4 bases at J, leaving 2 bases unmatched. Germline loops: CDR1 MNHEY, CDR2 SMNVEV (reference sequence). CDR3 DNA sequence: TGTGCCAGCAGTTTATCCGGACAGGGGGCTTACGAGCAGTACTTC. This codes for CASSLSGQGAYEQYF.

The genes are TRBV14 and TRBJ1-6, with 11 bases matching TRBD1. V shed 0 bases, J shed 9 bases, and the junction held 1 base outside the gene matches. CDR3 length equals 15 residues. Germline V gives CDR1 SGHDN, CDR2 FVKESK. DNA for the CDR3: TGTGCCAGCAGCCAAGAAGGGACAGGGGGTTCACCCCTCCACTTT. Translated: CASSQEGTGGSPLHF. Supplemented by reference TRBV14 and TRBJ1-6, the full variable domain reads EAGVTQFPSHSVIEKGQTVTLRCDPISGHDNLYWYRRVMGKEIKFLLHFVKESKQDESGMPNNRFLAERTGGTYSTLKVQPAELEDSGVYFCASSQEGTGGSPLHFGNGTRLTVT.

A note on this clone: This CDR3 is also generated by other DNA sequences in the sample. CDR3 region: CASSNPQGLSSYEQYF. In DNA, the CDR3 is TGTGCCAGCAGCAACCCACAGGGGCTGTCCTCCTACGAGCAGTACTTC. This chain uses TRBV9 with TRBJ2-7; 7 bases match TRBD1. The CDR3 covers 16 residues. The germline V gene encodes CDR1 SGDLS and CDR2 YYNGEE. V shed 4 bases and J 0 bases; nucleotides not matched to a gene: 10. The whole variable domain, remainder taken from reference TRBV9 and TRBJ2-7, is DSGVTQTPKHLITATGQRVTLRCSPRSGDLSVYWYQQSLDQGLQFLIQYYNGEERAKGNILERFSAQQFPDLHSELNLSSLELGDSALYFCASSNPQGLSSYEQYFGPGTRLTVT.

The chain joins TRBV7-6 to TRBJ2-2; D remains ambiguous. The germline CDR1 and CDR2 sequences are SGHVS and FNYEAQ. Trimming took off 1 base at V and 0 bases at J, with 9 bases between the two ends. The CDR3 runs 16 residues. In DNA form, the CDR3 reads TGTGCCAGCAGCTTAGTGGTGGGCGCGAACACCGGGGAGCTGTTTTTT. It translates to CASSLVVGANTGELFF.

The rearrangement uses TRBV9 and TRBJ1-1, with a weak D call TRBD1 (6 bases). This CDR3 is built from 15 residues. Germline CDR1 reads SGDLS; CDR2 reads YYNGEE. V gave up 3 bases and J gave up 7 bases, with 19 bases separating them. The CDR3 protein is CASSAYDRYEDEAFF. In DNA form, the CDR3 reads TGTGCCAGCAGCGCATACGACAGGTACGAGGATGAAGCTTTCTTT.

This clone showed up just a few times. This chain joins TRBV28 and TRBJ2-5, with TRBD1 matching over 8 bases. The CDR3 totals 19 residues. Germline V gene data show CDR1 as MDHEN and CDR2 as SYDVKM. Trimming removed 3 bases from V and 1 base from J; junction bases left unmatched: 16. This CDR3 is CASSFRPRQGARSQETQYF. The CDR3 bases are TGTGCCAGCAGTTTTCGCCCTCGCCAGGGGGCTCGGTCCCAAGAGACCCAGTACTTC.